This TCR beta chain originates from a study of early T cells in non-severe SARS-CoV-2 infection. CDR3 length: 17 residues. V gave up 1 base and J gave up 5 bases, with 20 bases separating them. Unique molecular identifiers (one per individual cDNA molecule) were attached. TCRdb passed the 5' RACE reads through MiXCR, listing each CDR3 protein once. The table lists about 77,000 distinct CDR3 sequences, around 12% of them singletons. This clonotype was seen only a few times. The TCR sequence derives from an adult who was a healthcare worker with PCR-confirmed SARS-CoV-2 infection or an uninfected control (not recorded which). The donor label of this sample is uncertain. The sequencing here drew on whole blood, taken at baseline. This chain uses TRBV12-3 or TRBV12-4 with TRBJ1-1, with D hard to call. CDR3 protein: CASSLEGPMGSLTEAFF. The CDR3 DNA reads as TGTGCCAGCAGTTTAGAAGGGCCGATGGGCTCGTTAACTGAAGCTTTCTTT.